One sample yielded the 6 T cell receptor beta chains listed below, sequenced in a study of blood T cell repertoires in COVID-19 (dated by TCRdb to about 2020). Receptor amplification or capture employed the immunoSEQ multiplex PCR assay. What TCRdb holds here is the immuneACCESS table cut down to in-frame rearrangements. Part of the clones is not present; checked against another copy, under half of the missing clones reflect an unresolved V gene, and the others are unexplained. This sample holds some 70,000 clones; roughly 88% were observed only once. The ten biggest clones cover approximately 6.8% of the sample. The sequenced sample consisted of peripheral blood. The receptors stem from a woman aged 70-85 years with acute or convalescent COVID-19.

There are a few counts of this clone. CDR3 sequence reads: CASSLAAANYGYTF. The CDR3 bases are TGTGCCAGCAGCTTGGCGGCGGCGAACTATGGCTACACCTTC. V gene TRBV5-4 combines with J gene TRBJ1-2; D is undetermined. V was shortened by 0 bases and J by 2 bases, with 8 bases between the two germline ends. Germline assignment: CDR1 SGHNT and CDR2 YYREEE (reference sequence). The CDR3 runs 14 residues.

The V gene is TRBV28, the J gene TRBJ1-6; TRBD1 is a possible D gene (5 bases). The CDR3 covers 17 residues. Trimming pared 0 bases from V and 7 bases from J, leaving 16 bases between. CDR1 MDHEN and CDR2 SYDVKM come from the germline V gene. CDR3 protein: CASSLWEGRARNSPLHF. In DNA form, the CDR3 reads TGTGCCAGCAGTTTATGGGAGGGCAGGGCGAGAAATTCACCCCTCCACTTT.

The gene calls are TRBV7-9 and TRBJ2-7; D unresolved. Per germline, CDR1 SEHNR and CDR2 FQNEAQ (reference sequence). The CDR3 is 11 residues long. Trimming left V 5 bases short and J 3 bases short, with 5 bases between. The CDR3 protein is CASSPSYEQYF. The CDR3 bases are TGTGCCAGCAGCCCCAGCTACGAGCAGTACTTC.

The chain links TRBV3-1 (or the pseudogene TRBV3-2) to TRBJ1-2, with unresolved D. The CDR3 consists of 13 residues. V lost 3 bases to trimming and J lost 7 bases, with 12 bases between them. The V gene's germline CDR1 is LGHDT and CDR2 YNNKEL (reference sequence). This CDR3 is CASSQRERRGYTF. CDR3 DNA sequence: TGTGCCAGCAGCCAGAGGGAGCGACGTGGCTACACCTTC.

The chain is built from TRBV5-4 and TRBJ2-4, with 12 bases lining up with TRBD1. Trimming removed 3 bases from V and 9 bases from J; junction bases left unmatched: 1. In germline, CDR1 is SGHNT, CDR2 YYREEE (reference sequence). The CDR3 length is 13 residues. The CDR3 DNA sequence: TGTGCCAGCAGCTGGGACAGGGGGCGCATTCAGTACTTC. This sequence encodes CASSWDRGRIQYF.

V is TRBV7-9 and J is TRBJ2-7, with 8 bases fitting TRBD1. The V segment lost 3 bases and the J segment 3 bases; nucleotides outside the gene matches: 1. The V gene's germline CDR1 is SEHNR and CDR2 FQNEAQ (reference sequence). The CDR3 has 13 amino acids. The CDR3, as DNA: TGTGCCAGCAGCTTCGGACAGGGCTACGAGCAGTACTTC. This sequence encodes CASSFGQGYEQYF.